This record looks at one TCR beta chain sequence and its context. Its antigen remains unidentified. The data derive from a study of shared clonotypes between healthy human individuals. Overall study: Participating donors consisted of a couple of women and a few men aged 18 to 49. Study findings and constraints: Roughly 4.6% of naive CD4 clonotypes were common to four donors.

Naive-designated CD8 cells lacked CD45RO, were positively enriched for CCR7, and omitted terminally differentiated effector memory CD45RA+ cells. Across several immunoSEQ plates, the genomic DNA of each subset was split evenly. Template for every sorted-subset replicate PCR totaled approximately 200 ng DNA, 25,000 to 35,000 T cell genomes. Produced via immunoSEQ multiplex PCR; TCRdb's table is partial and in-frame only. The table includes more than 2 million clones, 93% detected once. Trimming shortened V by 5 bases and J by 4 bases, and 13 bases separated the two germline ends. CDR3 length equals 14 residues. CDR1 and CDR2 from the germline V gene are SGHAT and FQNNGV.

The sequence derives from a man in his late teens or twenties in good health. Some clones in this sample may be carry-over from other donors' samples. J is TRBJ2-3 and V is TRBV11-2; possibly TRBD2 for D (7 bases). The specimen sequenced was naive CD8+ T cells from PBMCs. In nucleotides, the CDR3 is TGTGCCAGCAGCCCCCGGGGGGCTGCAGATACGCAGTATTTT. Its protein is CASSPRGAADTQYF.